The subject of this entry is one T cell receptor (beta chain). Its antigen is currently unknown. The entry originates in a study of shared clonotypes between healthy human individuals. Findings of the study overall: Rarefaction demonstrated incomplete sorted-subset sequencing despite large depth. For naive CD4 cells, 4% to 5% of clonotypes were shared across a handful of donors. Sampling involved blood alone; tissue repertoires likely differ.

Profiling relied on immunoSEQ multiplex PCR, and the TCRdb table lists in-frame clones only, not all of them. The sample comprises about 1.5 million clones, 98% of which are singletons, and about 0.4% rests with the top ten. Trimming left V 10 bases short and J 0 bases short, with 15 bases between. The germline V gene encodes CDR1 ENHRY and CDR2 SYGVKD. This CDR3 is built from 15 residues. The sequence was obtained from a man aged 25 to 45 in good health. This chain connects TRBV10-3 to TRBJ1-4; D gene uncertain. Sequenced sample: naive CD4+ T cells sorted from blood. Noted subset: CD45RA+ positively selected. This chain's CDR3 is CATCPSGATNEKLFF. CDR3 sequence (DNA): TGTGCCACCTGTCCTTCCGGGGCAACTAATGAAAAACTGTTTTTT.